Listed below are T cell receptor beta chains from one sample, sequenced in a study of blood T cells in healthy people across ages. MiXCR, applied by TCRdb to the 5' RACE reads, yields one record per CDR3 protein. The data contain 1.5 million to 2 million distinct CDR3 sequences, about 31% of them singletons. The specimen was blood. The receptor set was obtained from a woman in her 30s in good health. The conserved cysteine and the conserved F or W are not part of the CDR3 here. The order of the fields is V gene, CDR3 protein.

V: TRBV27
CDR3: ATQAISGRMETQY

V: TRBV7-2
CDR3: ASSSQNRYEQY

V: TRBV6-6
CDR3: ASSYSRQGFGYEQF

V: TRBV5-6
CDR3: ASSLGPVSYEQY

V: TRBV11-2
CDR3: ASSFLAGPNTGELF

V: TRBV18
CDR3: ASSPRKWEVYEQY

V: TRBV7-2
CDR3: ASSSWTSGSHEQY

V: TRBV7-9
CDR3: ASSWATPPETQY

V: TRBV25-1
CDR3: ASSEQRGGGSEQF

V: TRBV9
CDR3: ASSVGAGVTDTQY

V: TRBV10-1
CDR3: ASSEGTGRPQH

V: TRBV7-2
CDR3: ASSLIGLDYNEQF

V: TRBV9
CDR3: ASSSDGAADTQY

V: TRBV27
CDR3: ASSKYPSLTGNQPQH

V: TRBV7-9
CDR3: ASSSPSGGDSYNEQF

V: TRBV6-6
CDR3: ASSYSPDSIQF

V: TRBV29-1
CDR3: SVQRGDRVSDTQY

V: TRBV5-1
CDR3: ASSLTPSGGVPYEQY

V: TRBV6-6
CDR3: TTQPGITDTQY

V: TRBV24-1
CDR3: ATSDLGTSSYNEQF

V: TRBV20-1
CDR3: SARDGSYLDYEQY

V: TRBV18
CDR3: ASSVKIGASDTEAF

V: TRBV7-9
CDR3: ASSTSREGETQY

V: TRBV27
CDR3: ASSSDPRLTEAF

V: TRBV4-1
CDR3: ASSENPGHPQETQY

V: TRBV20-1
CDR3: SAGSPGRRNGYT

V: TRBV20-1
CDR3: SADPLLEAGAHEQY

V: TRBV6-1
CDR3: ASSEAGCQPQH

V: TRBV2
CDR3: AKEGEPNSPLH

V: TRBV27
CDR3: ASGYTGSYEQY

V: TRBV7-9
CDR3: ASSLEGYEQF

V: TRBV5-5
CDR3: ASSLVRGQSEQY

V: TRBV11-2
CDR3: ASSHAPGYTEAF

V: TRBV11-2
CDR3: ASSAGLAASTDTQY

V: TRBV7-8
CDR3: ASSVGTDPYGYT

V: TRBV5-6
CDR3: ASSLESYREGYT

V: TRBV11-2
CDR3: ASTQQLDGYT

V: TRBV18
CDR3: ASSPQSAQGTQY

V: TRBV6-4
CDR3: ASSARAGSYSEQF

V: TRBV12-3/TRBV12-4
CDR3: ASSLAELGDTQY

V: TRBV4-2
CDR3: ASSRDRDRGSPLH

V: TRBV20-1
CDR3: SASLLWRQETQY

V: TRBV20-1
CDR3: SAREGGGETQY

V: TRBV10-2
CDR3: ASSLSNREETQY

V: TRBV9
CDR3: ASSVGAPGSGYEQY

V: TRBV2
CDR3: ASRGGALYNEQF

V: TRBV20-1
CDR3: SAAWDRGNTEAF

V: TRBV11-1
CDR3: ASSASSGGDGEQY

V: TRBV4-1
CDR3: ASSQDGGGVGEQF

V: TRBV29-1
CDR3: SALGGGESYT

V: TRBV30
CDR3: AWSNGAAPKLF

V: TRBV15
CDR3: ATSRRTLAGLSNEQF

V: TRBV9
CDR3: ASSVGRGANTEAF

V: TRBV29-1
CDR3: SVGSAKNIQY

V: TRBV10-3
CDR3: ATEVGNYGYT

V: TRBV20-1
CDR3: SAIDLAIMF

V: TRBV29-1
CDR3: SVESRYQGTQY

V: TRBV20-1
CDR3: SATEGDQPQH

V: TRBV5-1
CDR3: ASSAGQLSEAF

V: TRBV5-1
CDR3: ASSWGHQRYEQY